The clone carrying this TCR beta chain was seen only a few times. V lost 6 bases and J 7 bases, leaving 21 bases between the germline ends. CDR1 DFQATT and CDR2 SNEGSKA come from the germline V gene (reference sequence). The CDR3 covers 14 residues. The data originate from a study of T-cell reconstitution after alpha-beta-depleted transplantation in children. Using unique molecular identifiers, the investigators prepared the TCRbeta library. MiXCR, applied by TCRdb to the PCR reads, yields one record per CDR3 protein. Here the sample spans about 340,000 distinct CDR3 sequences, under 13% being singletons.

The receptor's source is a human donor who donated a stem cell graft to a child with acute lymphoblastic leukemia. The starting material was PBMCs from the stem cell graft donor, obtained from the stem cell graft. J is TRBJ2-5 and V is TRBV20-1; D could derive from TRBD1 or TRBD2 (6 bases each). The CDR3 DNA reads as TGCAGTGCCCCTGGGGGGCGCCTACTCGGGACCCAGTACTTC. Its translation: CSAPGGRLLGTQYF.